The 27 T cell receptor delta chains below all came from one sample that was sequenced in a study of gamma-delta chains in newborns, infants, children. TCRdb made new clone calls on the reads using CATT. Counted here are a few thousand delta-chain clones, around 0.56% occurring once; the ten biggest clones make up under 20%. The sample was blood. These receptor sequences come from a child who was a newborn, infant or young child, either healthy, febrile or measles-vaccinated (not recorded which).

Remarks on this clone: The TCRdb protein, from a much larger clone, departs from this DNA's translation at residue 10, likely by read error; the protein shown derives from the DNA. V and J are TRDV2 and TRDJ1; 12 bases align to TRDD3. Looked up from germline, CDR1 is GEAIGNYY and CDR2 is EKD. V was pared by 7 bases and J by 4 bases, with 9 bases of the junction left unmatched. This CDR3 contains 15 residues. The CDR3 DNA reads TGTGCCTGGACTGGGGGATACTCGGGCAGCGATAAACTCATCTTT. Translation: CAWTGGYSGSDKLIF.

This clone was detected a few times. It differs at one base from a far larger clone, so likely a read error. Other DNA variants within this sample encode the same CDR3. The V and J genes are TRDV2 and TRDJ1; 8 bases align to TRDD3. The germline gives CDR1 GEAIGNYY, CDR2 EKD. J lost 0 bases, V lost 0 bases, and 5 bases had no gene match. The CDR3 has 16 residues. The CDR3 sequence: CACDTLGEKYTDKLIF. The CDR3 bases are TGTGCCTGTGACACCCTGGGGGAGAAGTACACCGATAAACTCATCTTT.

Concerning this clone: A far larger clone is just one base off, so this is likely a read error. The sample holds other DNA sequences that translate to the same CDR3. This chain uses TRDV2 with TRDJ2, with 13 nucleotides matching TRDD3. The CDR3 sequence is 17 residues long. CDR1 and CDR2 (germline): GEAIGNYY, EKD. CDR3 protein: CACDILGDTALTAQLFF. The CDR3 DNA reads TGTGCCTGCGACATACTGGGGGATACGGCTTTGACAGCACAACTCTTCTTT.

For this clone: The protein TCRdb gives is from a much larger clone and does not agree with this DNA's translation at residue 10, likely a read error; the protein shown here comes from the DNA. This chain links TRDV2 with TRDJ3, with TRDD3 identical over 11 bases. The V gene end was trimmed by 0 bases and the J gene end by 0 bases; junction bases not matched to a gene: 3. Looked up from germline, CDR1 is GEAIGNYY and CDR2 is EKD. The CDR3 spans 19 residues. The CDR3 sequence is CACDTVWGILSWDTRQMFF. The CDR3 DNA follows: TGTGCCTGTGACACCGTCTGGGGGATACTCTCCTGGGACACCCGACAGATGTTTTTC.

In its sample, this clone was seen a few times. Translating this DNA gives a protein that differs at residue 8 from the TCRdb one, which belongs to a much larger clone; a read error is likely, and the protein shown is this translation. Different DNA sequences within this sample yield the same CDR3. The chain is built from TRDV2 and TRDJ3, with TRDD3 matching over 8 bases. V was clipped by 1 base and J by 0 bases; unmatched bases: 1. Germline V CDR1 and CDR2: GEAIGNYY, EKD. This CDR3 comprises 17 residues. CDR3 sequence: CACDTGGSSWDTRQMFF. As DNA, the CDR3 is TGTGCCTGTGACACTGGGGGATCCTCCTGGGACACCCGACAGATGTTTTTC.

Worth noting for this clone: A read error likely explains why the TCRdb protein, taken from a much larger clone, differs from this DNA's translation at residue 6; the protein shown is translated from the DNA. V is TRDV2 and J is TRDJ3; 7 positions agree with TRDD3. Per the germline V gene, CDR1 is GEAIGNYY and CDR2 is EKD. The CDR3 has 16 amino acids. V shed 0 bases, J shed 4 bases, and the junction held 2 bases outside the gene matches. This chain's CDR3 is CACDTAGDWDTRQMFF. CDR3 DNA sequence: TGTGCCTGTGACACCGCGGGGGATTGGGACACCCGACAGATGTTTTTC.

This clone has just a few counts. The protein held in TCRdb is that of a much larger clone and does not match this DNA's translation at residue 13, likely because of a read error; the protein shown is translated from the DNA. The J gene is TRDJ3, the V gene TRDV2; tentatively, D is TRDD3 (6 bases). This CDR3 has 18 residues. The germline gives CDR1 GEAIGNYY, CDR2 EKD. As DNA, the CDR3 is TGTGCCTGTGACACCGGGGGACCTAGCTCCTGGGACGCCCGACAGATGTTTTTC. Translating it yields CACDTGGPSSWDARQMFF.

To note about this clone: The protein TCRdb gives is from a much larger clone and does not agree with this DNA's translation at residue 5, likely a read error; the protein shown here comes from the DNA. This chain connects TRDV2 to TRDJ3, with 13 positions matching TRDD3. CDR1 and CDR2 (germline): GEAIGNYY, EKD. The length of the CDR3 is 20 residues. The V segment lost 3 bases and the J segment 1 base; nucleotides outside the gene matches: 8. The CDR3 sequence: CACDPYWGIRGSWDTRQMFF. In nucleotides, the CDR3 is TGTGCCTGTGACCCGTACTGGGGGATACGCGGGTCCTGGGACACCCGACAGATGTTTTTC.

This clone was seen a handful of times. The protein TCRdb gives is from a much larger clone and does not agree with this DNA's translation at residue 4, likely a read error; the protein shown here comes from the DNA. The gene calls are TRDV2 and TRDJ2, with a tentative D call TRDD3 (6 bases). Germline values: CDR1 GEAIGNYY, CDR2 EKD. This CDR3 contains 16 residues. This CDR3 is CACVTVGVALTAQLFF. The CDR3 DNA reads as TGTGCCTGTGTCACCGTGGGGGTTGCTTTGACAGCACAACTCTTCTTT.

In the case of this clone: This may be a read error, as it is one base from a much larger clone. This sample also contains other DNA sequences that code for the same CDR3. Here the CDR3 DNA reads TGTGCCTGTGACCTACTGGGGGACGACTCTTGGGACACCCGACAGATGTTTTTC. Protein: CACDLLGDDSWDTRQMFF. The chain combines TRDV2 with TRDJ3, with 9 bases that match TRDD3. Trimming removed 3 bases from V and 4 bases from J; junction bases left unmatched: 9. The CDR3 covers 18 residues. Per germline, CDR1 GEAIGNYY and CDR2 EKD.

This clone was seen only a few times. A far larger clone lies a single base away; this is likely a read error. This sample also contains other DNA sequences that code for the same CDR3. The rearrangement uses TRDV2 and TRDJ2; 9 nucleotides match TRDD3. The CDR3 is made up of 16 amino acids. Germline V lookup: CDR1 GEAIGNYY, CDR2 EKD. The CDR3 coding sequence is TGTGCCTGTGACACTCTGGGGGATTCCTTGACGGCACAACTCTTCTTT. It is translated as CACDTLGDSLTAQLFF.

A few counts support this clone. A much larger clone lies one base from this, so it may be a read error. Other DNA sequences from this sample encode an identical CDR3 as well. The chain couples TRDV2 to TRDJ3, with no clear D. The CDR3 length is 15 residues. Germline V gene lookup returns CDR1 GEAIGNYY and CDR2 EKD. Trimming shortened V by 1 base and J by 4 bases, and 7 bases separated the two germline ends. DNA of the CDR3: TGTGCCTGTGACACGGGGTTTTGGGACACCCGACAGATGTTTTTC. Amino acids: CACDTGFWDTRQMFF.

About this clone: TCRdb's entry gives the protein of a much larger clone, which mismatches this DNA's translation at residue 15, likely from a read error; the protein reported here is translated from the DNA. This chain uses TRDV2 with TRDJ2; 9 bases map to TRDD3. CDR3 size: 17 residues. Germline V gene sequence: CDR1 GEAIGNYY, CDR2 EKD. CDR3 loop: CACDTRGIPSLTAQPFF. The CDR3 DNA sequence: TGTGCCTGTGACACCAGGGGGATACCCTCTTTGACAGCACAACCCTTCTTT.

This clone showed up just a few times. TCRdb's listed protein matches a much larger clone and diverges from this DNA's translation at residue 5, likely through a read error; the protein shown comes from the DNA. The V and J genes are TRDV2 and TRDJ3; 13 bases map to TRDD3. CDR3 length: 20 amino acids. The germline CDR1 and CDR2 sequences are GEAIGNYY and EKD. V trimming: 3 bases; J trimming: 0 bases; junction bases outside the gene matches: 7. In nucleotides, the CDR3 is TGTGCCTGTGACGGGGTACTGGGGGATACGCTCTCCTGGGACACCCGACAGATGTTTTTC. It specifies CACDGVLGDTLSWDTRQMFF.

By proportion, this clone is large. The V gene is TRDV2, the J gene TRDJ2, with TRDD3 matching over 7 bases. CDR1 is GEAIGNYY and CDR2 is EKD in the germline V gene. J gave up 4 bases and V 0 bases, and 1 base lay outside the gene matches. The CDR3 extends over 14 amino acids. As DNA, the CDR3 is TGTGCCTGTGACACCTGGGGGAAGACAGCACAACTCTTCTTT. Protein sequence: CACDTWGKTAQLFF.

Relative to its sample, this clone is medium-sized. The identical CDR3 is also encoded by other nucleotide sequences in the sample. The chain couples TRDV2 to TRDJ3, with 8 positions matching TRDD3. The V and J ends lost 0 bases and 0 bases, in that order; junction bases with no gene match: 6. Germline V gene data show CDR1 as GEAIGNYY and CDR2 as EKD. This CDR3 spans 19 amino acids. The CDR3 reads CACDTILWGSSWDTRQMFF. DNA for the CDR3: TGTGCCTGTGACACCATACTCTGGGGGAGCTCCTGGGACACCCGACAGATGTTTTTC.

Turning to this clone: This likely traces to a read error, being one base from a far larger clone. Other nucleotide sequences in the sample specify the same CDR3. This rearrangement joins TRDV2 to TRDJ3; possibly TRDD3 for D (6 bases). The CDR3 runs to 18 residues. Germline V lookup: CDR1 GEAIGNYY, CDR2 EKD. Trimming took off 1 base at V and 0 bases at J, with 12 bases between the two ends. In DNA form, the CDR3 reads TGTGCCTGTGACACTTGGGGGCTGAGCTCCTGGGACACCCGACAGATGTTTTTC. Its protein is CACDTWGLSSWDTRQMFF.

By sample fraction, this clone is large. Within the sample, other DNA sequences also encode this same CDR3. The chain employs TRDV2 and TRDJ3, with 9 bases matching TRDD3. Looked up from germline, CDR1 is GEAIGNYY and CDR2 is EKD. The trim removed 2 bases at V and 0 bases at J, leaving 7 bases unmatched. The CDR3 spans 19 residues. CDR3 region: CACDKLLGESSWDTRQMFF. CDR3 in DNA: TGTGCCTGTGACAAACTACTGGGGGAGAGCTCCTGGGACACCCGACAGATGTTTTTC.

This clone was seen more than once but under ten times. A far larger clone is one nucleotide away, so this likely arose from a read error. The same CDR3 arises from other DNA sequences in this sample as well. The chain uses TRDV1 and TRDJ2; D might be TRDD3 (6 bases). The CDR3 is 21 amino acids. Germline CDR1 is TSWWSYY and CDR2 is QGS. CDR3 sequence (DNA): TGTGCCCTTGGGGAACTCCGATGGGGGCCCGCGCCACCTACTTTGACAGCACAACTCTTCTTT. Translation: CALGELRWGPAPPTLTAQLFF.

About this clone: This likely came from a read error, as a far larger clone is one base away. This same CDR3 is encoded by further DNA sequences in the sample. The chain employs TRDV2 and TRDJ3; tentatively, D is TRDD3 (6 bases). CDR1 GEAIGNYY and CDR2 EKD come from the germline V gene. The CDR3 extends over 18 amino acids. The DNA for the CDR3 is TGTGCCTGTGATCTCGTACTGGGTAGCTCCTGGGACACCCGACAGATGTTCTTC. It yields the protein CACDLVLGSSWDTRQMFF.

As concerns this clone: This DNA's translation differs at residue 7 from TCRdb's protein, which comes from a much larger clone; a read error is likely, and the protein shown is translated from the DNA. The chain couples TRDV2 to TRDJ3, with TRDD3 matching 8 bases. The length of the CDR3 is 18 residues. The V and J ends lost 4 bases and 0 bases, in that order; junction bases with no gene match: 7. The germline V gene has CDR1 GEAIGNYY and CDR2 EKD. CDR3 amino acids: CACDGGCAGSWDTRQMFF. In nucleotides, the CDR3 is TGTGCCTGTGATGGGGGATGCGCGGGCTCCTGGGACACCCGACAGATGTTTTTC.

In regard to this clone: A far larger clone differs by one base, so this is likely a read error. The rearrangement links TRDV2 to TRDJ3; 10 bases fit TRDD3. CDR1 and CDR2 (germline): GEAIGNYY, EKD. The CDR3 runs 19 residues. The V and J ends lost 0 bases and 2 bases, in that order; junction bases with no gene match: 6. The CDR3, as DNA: TGTGCCTGTGACACCGTGGGGGATACCAGCCCCTGGGACACCCGACAGATGTTTTTC. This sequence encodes CACDTVGDTSPWDTRQMFF.

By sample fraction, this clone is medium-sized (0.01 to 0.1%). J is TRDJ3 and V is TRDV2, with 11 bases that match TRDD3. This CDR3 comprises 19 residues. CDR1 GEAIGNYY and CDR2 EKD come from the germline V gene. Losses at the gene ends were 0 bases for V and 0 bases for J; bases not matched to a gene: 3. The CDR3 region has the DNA TGTGCCTGTGACACCTGGGGGATACGGAGCTCCTGGGACACCCGACAGATGTTTTTC. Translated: CACDTWGIRSSWDTRQMFF.

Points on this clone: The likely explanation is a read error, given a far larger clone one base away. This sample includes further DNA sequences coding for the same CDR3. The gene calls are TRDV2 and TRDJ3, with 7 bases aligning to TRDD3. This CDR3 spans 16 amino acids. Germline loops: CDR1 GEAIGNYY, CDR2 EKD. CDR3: CACDWGTSWDTRQMFF. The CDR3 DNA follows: TGTGCCTGTGACTGGGGGACATCCTGGGACACTCGACAGATGTTTTTC.

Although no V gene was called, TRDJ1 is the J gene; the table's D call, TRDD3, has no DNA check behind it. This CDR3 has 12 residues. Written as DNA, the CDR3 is TGTGCCTGTGACGTACTGGGGGATAAACTCATCTTT. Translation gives CACDVLGDKLIF.

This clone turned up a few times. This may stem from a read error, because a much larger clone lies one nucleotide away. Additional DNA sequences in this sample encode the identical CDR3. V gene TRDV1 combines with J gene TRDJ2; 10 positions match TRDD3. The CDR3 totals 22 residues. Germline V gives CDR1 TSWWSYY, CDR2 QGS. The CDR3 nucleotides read TGCGCTCTTGGGGACTTCCTTCCTTCGAACTGGGGGATGGTAGCTTTGACAGCACAACTCTTCTTT. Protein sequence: CALGDFLPSNWGMVALTAQLFF.

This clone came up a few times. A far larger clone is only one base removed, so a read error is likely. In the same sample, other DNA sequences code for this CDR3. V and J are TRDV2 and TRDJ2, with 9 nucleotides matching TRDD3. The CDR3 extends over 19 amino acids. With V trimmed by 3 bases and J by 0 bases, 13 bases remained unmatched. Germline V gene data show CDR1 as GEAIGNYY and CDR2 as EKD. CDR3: CACDPVLGDFFALTAQLFF. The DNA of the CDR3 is TGTGCCTGTGACCCTGTACTGGGGGACTTTTTCGCTTTGACAGCACAACTCTTCTTT.